These T cell receptor beta chains were read from a single sample in a study of blood T cells in healthy people across ages. One entry per CDR3 protein, called by TCRdb with MiXCR from the 5' RACE reads. The sample lists over a million distinct CDR3 sequences, almost 25% occurring once. Separately, the same data were catalogued under a study of T cells of mothers and their children.

Sequencing input: blood. The receptor set was obtained from a girl aged 2 to 9 in good health. Each CDR3 is given with its conserved first and last residue. A D gene is named only where the DNA matches it firmly. Some rows have no size entry. The others give once, few or many, or a class for an expanded clone.

j_call: TRBJ2-2; clone_size: few; d_call: .; v_call: TRBV5-5; cdr3_nt: TGTGCCAGCAGCAACCTCGCTCAAACTAACACCGGGGAGCTGTTTTTT; cdr3_aa: CASSNLAQTNTGELFF
j_call: TRBJ2-7; clone_size: .; d_call: .; v_call: TRBV4-3; cdr3_nt: TGCGCCAGCAGCAGATCACAGGGCTACGAGCAGTACTTC; cdr3_aa: CASSRSQGYEQYF
j_call: TRBJ2-1; clone_size: .; d_call: TRBD2; v_call: TRBV7-9; cdr3_nt: TGTGCCAGCAGCGCGGCGGGAGGTGCATATGAGCAGTTCTTC; cdr3_aa: CASSAAGGAYEQFF
j_call: TRBJ2-1; clone_size: .; d_call: TRBD2; v_call: TRBV12-3/TRBV12-4; cdr3_nt: TGTGCCAGCAGTCCCTGGACTAGCGGTAACAATGAGCAGTTCTTC; cdr3_aa: CASSPWTSGNNEQFF
j_call: TRBJ2-3; clone_size: .; d_call: .; v_call: TRBV24-1; cdr3_nt: TGTGCCACCAGTGATTTCGAGGGAGAGGGGACAGATACGCAGTATTTT; cdr3_aa: CATSDFEGEGTDTQYF
j_call: TRBJ2-5; clone_size: few; d_call: TRBD2; v_call: TRBV2; cdr3_nt: TGTGCCAGCAGTGAAGCTAGCGGGGGCTTTCAAGAGACCCAGTACTTC; cdr3_aa: CASSEASGGFQETQYF
j_call: TRBJ1-3; clone_size: .; d_call: .; v_call: TRBV7-2; cdr3_nt: TGTGCCAGCAGCTTAAATGGCAGATTCTCTGGAAACACCATATATTTT; cdr3_aa: CASSLNGRFSGNTIYF
j_call: TRBJ2-4; clone_size: .; d_call: TRBD1; v_call: TRBV5-1; cdr3_nt: TGCGCCAGCAGCTTGGTGGACAGGGGGCTTGACATTCAGTACTTC; cdr3_aa: CASSLVDRGLDIQYF
j_call: TRBJ2-4; clone_size: few; d_call: .; v_call: TRBV20-1; cdr3_nt: TGCAGTGCTAGAGATTTAGGTTCCAGTTCGGGGCTCGACATTCAGTACTTC; cdr3_aa: CSARDLGSSSGLDIQYF
j_call: TRBJ1-2; clone_size: few; d_call: .; v_call: TRBV14; cdr3_nt: TGTGCCAGCAGCCAGGGCTATGGACCCGTGAGGGGCTACACCTTC; cdr3_aa: CASSQGYGPVRGYTF